This is a list of T cell receptor beta chains from one sample in a study of T-cell memory formation after mild COVID-19. TCRdb independently ran MiXCR on the 5' RACE reads; one entry per CDR3 protein. The top ten clones hold roughly 3% of a sample with approximately 210,000 distinct CDR3 sequences, over 9.5% of them seen once. The specimen was PBMCs or a T cell subset sorted from them (not recorded which). These receptors came from a man younger than 35 who had mild COVID-19 (a few samples of this study predate the infection). Cell type and time point are not known. The CDR3 runs from the conserved cysteine through the conserved F or W. A D gene is named only where the DNA matches it firmly. Rows give clone size only sometimes, using once, few, many, or a class for an expanded clone.

>-|TRBV5-1|many|TRBJ2-3
TGCGCCAGCAGCTTGGGCGCTACCACAGATACGCAGTATTTT
CASSLGATTDTQYF
>-|TRBV5-1|-|TRBJ2-2
TGCGCCAGCAGCTTGGGCAGGGTATCCGGGGAGCTGTTTTTT
CASSLGRVSGELFF
>-|TRBV30|few|TRBJ2-7
TGTGCCTGGAGCGGGCAAACAGGTCTCCTGTACGAGCAGTACTTC
CAWSGQTGLLYEQYF
>-|TRBV18|-|TRBJ2-3
TGTGCCAGCTCACCAGTCCCAGATACGCAGTATTTT
CASSPVPDTQYF
>-|TRBV4-1|-|TRBJ2-4
TGCGCCAGCTCCTTGGGGGGCACCGACAAAAACGTTCAGTACTTC
CASSLGGTDKNVQYF
>-|TRBV9|-|TRBJ1-2
TGTGCCAGCAGTGGCGGGCGTATCTATGGCTACACCTTC
CASSGGRIYGYTF
>TRBD2|TRBV4-3|-|TRBJ2-5
TGCGCCAGCAGCCATCGGGGGGTATACCAAGAGACCCAGTACTTC
CASSHRGVYQETQYF
>-|TRBV5-6|-|TRBJ2-1
TGTGCCAGCAGCTTGGAGGGGGAGCAGTTCTTC
CASSLEGEQFF
>TRBD1|TRBV7-3|few|TRBJ1-1
TGTGCCAGCAGCCGAGTAGGGACAGGGGACACTGAAGCTTTCTTT
CASSRVGTGDTEAFF
>-|TRBV10-3|-|TRBJ1-1
TGTGCCATCAGCCGGACAGATTCTAGCGAAGCTTTCTTT
CAISRTDSSEAFF